These T cell receptor beta chains were read from a single sample in a study of blood T cells in healthy people across ages. TCRdb re-called the 5' RACE reads with MiXCR, one entry per CDR3 protein. The repertoire has 1.8 million or so distinct CDR3 sequences, roughly 43% of them found once; the top ten carry roughly 23%. Sequenced sample: blood. Receptor source: a human donor in good health. Both conserved end residues are part of each CDR3. The D gene is left open where the match is weak. Size is stated for part of the rows, as once, few or many counts, or as a class when the clone is expanded.

size	D	J	V	CDR3	DNA
.	.	TRBJ2-3	TRBV7-9	CASSLGSYTQYF	TGTGCCAGCAGCTTAGGTAGTTATACGCAGTATTTT
.	TRBD2	TRBJ2-3	TRBV5-1	CASSPGLDPDTQYF	TGCGCCAGCAGCCCAGGACTAGATCCAGATACGCAGTATTTT
.	TRBD2	TRBJ2-3	TRBV20-1	CSAVLAGESPSTDTQYF	TGCAGTGCTGTTCTAGCGGGGGAATCCCCTAGCACAGATACGCAGTATTTT
many	.	TRBJ1-2	TRBV24-1	CATSVGSLNYGYTF	TGTGCCACGTCCGTGGGGAGTCTTAACTATGGCTACACCTTC
few	TRBD1	TRBJ2-7	TRBV6-6	CASSSRQGVYYEQYF	TGTGCCAGCAGTTCCCGACAGGGGGTTTACTACGAGCAGTACTTC
.	.	TRBJ2-7	TRBV6-1	CASSEEGGAPYEQYF	TGTGCCAGCAGTGAAGAGGGCGGGGCACCCTACGAGCAGTACTTC
.	.	TRBJ2-7	TRBV6-6	CASSLRGQNRDEQYF	TGTGCCAGCAGTTTACGCGGACAGAACCGGGACGAGCAGTACTTC
once	.	TRBJ2-3	TRBV6-1	CASSEGPSIYSTDTQYF	TGTGCCAGCAGTGAAGGCCCCTCCATTTATAGCACAGATACGCAGTATTTT
many	TRBD2	TRBJ2-7	TRBV7-2	CASSLARAGSGGSYEQYF	TGTGCCAGCAGCTTAGCAAGGGCGGGTAGCGGGGGATCCTACGAGCAGTACTTC
.	.	TRBJ1-5	TRBV11-2	CASSLGGHLSNQPQHF	TGTGCCAGCAGCTTAGGTGGACACTTAAGCAATCAGCCCCAGCATTTT
few	TRBD1	TRBJ2-7	TRBV18	CASSPDREDEQYF	TGTGCCAGCTCACCCGACAGGGAAGACGAGCAGTACTTC
.	.	TRBJ2-1	TRBV20-1	CSAVITALSYNEQFF	TGCAGTGCTGTAATCACAGCTTTATCCTACAATGAGCAGTTCTTC
few	TRBD2	TRBJ2-3	TRBV7-2	CASSLGLAGMADTQYF	TGTGCCAGCAGCTTAGGGCTAGCGGGGATGGCAGATACGCAGTATTTT
.	.	TRBJ2-7	TRBV28	CASSLRQYF	TGTGCCAGCAGTTTACGGCAGTACTTC
.	.	TRBJ2-3	TRBV12-3/TRBV12-4	CASSFNGRLDTQYF	TGTGCCAGCAGTTTCAATGGGAGGCTCGATACGCAGTATTTT
few	TRBD1	TRBJ2-7	TRBV5-1	CASSGDRAYEQYF	TGCGCCAGCAGCGGCGACAGGGCCTACGAGCAGTACTTC